This record concerns one TCR beta chain sequence. Its antigen is not yet known. No much larger clone exists at a distance of one base, and base qualities are not known. These data are taken from a study of blood T cell repertoires in COVID-19 (dated by TCRdb to 2020 to 2021). At the level of the whole study: The collaborator samples originated in the United States, Italy and Spain and spanned the acute and convalescent phases of COVID-19. A de-identified subject ID, COVID-19 status, age in years and sex were almost always included in the sample metadata. The samples were drawn from the first 160 participants of the ongoing ImmuneRACE study and from about 1,200 subjects provided by 6 global collaborators. The material from the prospective study consisted of cDNA or gDNA derived from T cells, B-cell-depleted T cells, or PBMCs. The repertoires were made available in a free public database intended to serve as a resource for research on the immune response to SARS-CoV-2. Where HLA class I and class II types were available, the types were taken from metadata supplied by the sample provider, not from assay-based typing. Subjects who had been exposed to COVID-19, were actively infected with it, or had recovered from it provided the deeply sampled blood TCRbeta repertoires that made up the dataset.

At one collaborating source in Seattle, patients were enrolled during active infection and were followed longitudinally through the course of disease. Each collaborating institution followed its own protocols to collect whole blood in K2EDTA tubes. For TCRbeta analysis, collaborator samples were shipped as frozen whole blood, as isolated PBMCs, or as DNA extracted from either sample type. Broad study findings and their caveats: How much clinical and demographic metadata was included differed by source and by participant, and the metadata was provided uncurated.

The CDR3 starts with the cysteine, ends with the phenylalanine, and has 16 residues. CDR3 DNA is the only sequence kept; it has 48 bases, read in frame from the first base. The germline V gene gives CDR1 as SGHRS and CDR2 as YFSETQ. Trimming accounts for 4 bases at V and 0 bases at J, while the number of junction bases matched to no gene is 3. TCRbeta CDR3 regions were amplified from genomic DNA by means of the immunoSEQ Assay, a bias-controlled multiplex PCR. Under the source paper's analysis protocol: The number of nucleated cells in each sample was estimated from the amplification of reference gene primers within the assay. Sequence reads were collapsed and filtered to measure the absolute abundance of every unique TCRbeta CDR3 rearrangement. For each sample, productive Simpson clonality was calculated as the square root of Simpson's diversity index across productive rearrangements. TCRdb limited this immuneACCESS table to in-frame rearrangements with V and J called. A share of clones is missing; checked studies link under half to unresolved V genes, and the rest is unexplained. That table gives V, J and clone size, and the DNA gave D and trimming. A total of over 150,000 clones appear in this sample, approximately 85% of them only once. Of the sample, over 0.55% falls within the top ten clones.

The rearrangement combines TRBV5-1 with TRBJ2-6; 8 bases in the middle match TRBD1. Source material: peripheral blood. The TCR sequence derives from a man aged 55 to 69 with COVID-19, enrolled during active disease. Here the CDR3 is given as CASSRQGSSGANVLTF. The DNA is TGCGCCAGCAGCCGACAGGGGTCCTCTGGGGCCAACGTCCTGACTTTC.